This TCR beta chain stems from a study of blood T cell repertoires in COVID-19. Study details: Some COVID-19 samples were acute and others convalescent; all came from the United States, Italy and Spain. T cells, B-cell-depleted T cells, or PBMCs provided the cDNA or gDNA that served as material.

Per the authors' pipeline: Reference gene primers were amplified, and this amplification served to estimate nucleated cell counts. TCRdb's copy holds only in-frame clones and misses some; the assay was immunoSEQ multiplex PCR. That table furnishes V, J and clone size, whereas the DNA furnished D and trimming. There are under 150,000 clones in the sample; around 86% occur only once, and more than 9.5% lies in the top ten. Germline CDR1 reads SGHNT; CDR2 reads YYREEE (reference sequence). Deletions cut 4 bases from V and 1 base from J, with 11 bases between. The CDR3 is 14 amino acids. This clonotype was obtained from a man aged 40-55 years with active or convalescent COVID-19. Source material: peripheral blood. The V call is TRBV5-4, the J call TRBJ1-1; tentatively, D is TRBD1 (6 bases). CDR3 nucleotide sequence: TGTGCCAGCAGCCAACAGGGACAGAACACTGAAGCTTTCTTT. Protein sequence: CASSQQGQNTEAFF. Filled out from reference TRBV5-4 and TRBJ1-1, the complete variable domain reads ETGVTQSPTHLIKTRGQQVTLRCSSQSGHNTVSWYQQALGQGPQFIFQYYREEENGRGNFPPRFSGLQFPNYSSELNVNALELDDSALYLCASSQQGQNTEAFFGQGTRLTVV.